One and the same sample provided the 21 T cell receptor beta chains below, sequenced in a study of T cell repertoires in cytomegalovirus infection. TCRdb fed the reads into MiXCR, producing one record per CDR3 protein. The sample lists tens of thousands of distinct CDR3 sequences, over 15% occurring once. Their antigen targets remain unknown. This specimen consisted of CD8+ T cells from cultured PBMCs, obtained from culture after CMV antigen stimulation. These receptors all come from a human donor in good health (CMV status not recorded). Some clones in this sample may be carry-over from other donors' samples.

This clonotype was seen at least ten times. The V gene is TRBV7-2, the J gene TRBJ2-5, with TRBD1 matching 7 bases. Germline values: CDR1 SGHTA, CDR2 FQGNSA. With V trimmed by 0 bases and J by 2 bases, 9 bases remained unmatched. This CDR3 region has 17 residues. CDR3 in amino acids: CASSLATGSGQQETQYF. CDR3 sequence (DNA): TGTGCCAGCAGCTTAGCGACGGGATCGGGACAGCAAGAGACCCAGTACTTC.

The chain recombines TRBV4-1 with TRBJ1-5, with D tentatively TRBD1 (5 bases). The CDR3 length is 13 residues. CDR1 and CDR2 (germline): MGHRA, YSYEKL. Trimming shortened V by 1 base and J by 7 bases, and 8 bases separated the two germline ends. As DNA, the CDR3 is TGCGCCAGCAGCCAAGGGGGCCAACAGCCCCAGCATTTT. Translation: CASSQGGQQPQHF.

This clonotype was observed a few times. The chain combines TRBV15 with TRBJ1-1, with no clear D. The CDR3 has 13 amino acids. The V end lost 1 base, the J end lost 1 base, and 4 bases lay between the germline ends. CDR1 is LNHNV, CDR2 YYDKDF, per germline (reference sequence). Written as DNA, the CDR3 is TGTGCCACCAGCAGAGTGGGGAACACTGAAGCTTTCTTT. Translated, it gives CATSRVGNTEAFF.

The chain links TRBV7-2 to TRBJ2-7, with D possibly being TRBD2 (5 bases). V shed 1 base and J shed 2 bases, with 9 bases lying between them. Germline CDR1 is SGHTA and CDR2 is FQGNSA. The CDR3 has 14 residues. CDR3 in amino acids: CASSLGSGTYEQYF. CDR3 coding DNA: TGTGCCAGCAGCTTAGGTTCCGGGACCTACGAGCAGTACTTC.

This clonotype was counted between two and nine times. The V gene is TRBV7-9, the J gene TRBJ1-1, with 7 bases matching TRBD1. Germline CDR1 reads SEHNR; CDR2 reads FQNEAQ (reference sequence). The CDR3 has 15 residues. J lost 7 bases, V lost 5 bases, and 13 bases had no gene match. This CDR3 reads CASSTVGTAGLEAFF. The CDR3 nucleotides read TGTGCCAGCAGCACCGTGGGGACAGCCGGACTTGAAGCTTTCTTT.

This clonotype has only a few counts. This may be a read error: a much more frequent sequence differs by one nucleotide. The chain is built from TRBV4-1 and TRBJ2-3; D perhaps matches TRBD1 (5 bases). This CDR3 is built from 15 residues. The germline V gene has CDR1 MGHRA and CDR2 YSYEKL. CDR3 region: CASSRIGEETDTQYF. The CDR3 DNA sequence: TGTGCCAGCAGCCGCATAGGGGAAGAGACAGATACGCAGTATTTT.

This clonotype came up many times. The chain recombines TRBV4-1 with TRBJ2-4, with D perhaps matching TRBD1 (5 bases). The CDR3 spans 15 residues. Germline V gene sequence: CDR1 MGHRA, CDR2 YSYEKL. V was trimmed by 6 bases and J by 2 bases, leaving 14 bases between them. CDR3 coding DNA: TGCGCCAGCAGTCACGTCCAGGGTCCCAAAAACATTCAGTACTTC. It codes for CASSHVQGPKNIQYF.

The CDR3 protein is CSAPPPGSSTDTQYF. CDR3 nucleotides: TGCAGCGCTCCTCCCCCCGGGTCTAGCACAGATACGCAGTATTTT. The V gene is TRBV29-1, the J gene TRBJ2-3, with D uncertain. There are 15 residues in the CDR3. Trimming stripped 7 bases from V and 0 bases from J, with 17 bases between. Looked up from germline, CDR1 is SQVTM and CDR2 is ANQGSEA.

The genes are TRBV7-2 and TRBJ2-7, with TRBD2 identical over 10 bases. This CDR3 spans 16 amino acids. V lost 2 bases, J lost 4 bases, and 8 bases stayed unmatched. Germline CDR1 reads SGHTA; CDR2 reads FQGNSA. The CDR3 region has the DNA TGTGCCAGCAGCTTACTAGCTAGCGGGAGCCGGTACGAGCAGTACTTC. Translation gives CASSLLASGSRYEQYF.

This clonotype was seen only a few times. The chain couples TRBV5-4 to TRBJ2-5; a possible D gene is TRBD1 (6 bases). Trimming removed 3 bases at V and 3 bases at J, with 15 bases between. Germline assignment: CDR1 SGHNT and CDR2 YYREEE (reference sequence). This CDR3 spans 15 amino acids. The CDR3 DNA follows: TGTGCCAGCAGCTCCTCAGGGGTTTGGAAAGAGACCCAGTACTTC. It codes for CASSSSGVWKETQYF.

A few counts support this clonotype. The V gene is TRBV7-9, the J gene TRBJ2-7; D is uncertain. The CDR3 has 12 residues. Trimming removed 6 bases at V and 3 bases at J, with 9 bases between. From germline, CDR1 is SEHNR and CDR2 FQNEAQ (reference sequence). CDR3 bases: TGTGCCAGCAGGCCGGACCGCTACGAGCAGTACTTC. This gives the protein CASRPDRYEQYF.

The chain employs TRBV10-3 and TRBJ1-1, with D unclear. V lost 3 bases and J 3 bases, leaving 14 bases between the germline ends. The CDR3 sequence is 15 residues long. CDR1 and CDR2 (germline): ENHRY, SYGVKD. The CDR3 nucleotides are TGTGCCATCAGTGACAGTCAAGGAAGGGACACTGAAGCTTTCTTT. It yields the protein CAISDSQGRDTEAFF.

This clonotype was detected ten times or more. The chain combines TRBV19 with TRBJ1-1, with D unresolved. This CDR3 region has 13 residues. CDR1 is LNHDA and CDR2 is SQIVND in the germline V gene (reference sequence). Trimming shortened V by 2 bases and J by 1 base, and 5 bases separated the two germline ends. The CDR3 loop reads CASSIYPNTEAFF. The CDR3 DNA follows: TGTGCCAGTAGTATATATCCGAACACTGAAGCTTTCTTT.

This clonotype appeared a few times. This chain uses TRBV6-2 or TRBV6-3 with TRBJ2-3; D is uncertain. V was cut by 4 bases and J by 5 bases, with 10 bases left in between. This CDR3 is built from 13 residues. Per the germline V gene, CDR1 is MNHEY and CDR2 is SVGEGT. The CDR3 nucleotides read TGTGCCAGCAGTTCGTCCTCCTTAGATACGCAGTATTTT. This translates into CASSSSSLDTQYF.

J is TRBJ2-3 and V is TRBV7-2, with 8 bases identical to TRBD2. CDR1 and CDR2 (germline): SGHTA, FQGNSA. V shed 4 bases and J 2 bases; nucleotides not matched to a gene: 5. The CDR3 consists of 15 residues. CDR3 nucleotide sequence: TGTGCCAGCAGCTCCATAGCGGGGCCCACAGATACGCAGTATTTT. Residues: CASSSIAGPTDTQYF.

On this clonotype itself: A junction boundary mismatches the germline segment, possibly from a read error. The CDR3 sequence: CARSGGRQGYEQYF. DNA of the CDR3: TGTGCCCGCAGTGGGGGACGGCAAGGCTACGAGCAGTACTTC. The chain couples TRBV6-2 or TRBV6-3 to TRBJ2-7, with D perhaps matching TRBD1 or TRBD2 (5 bases each). This CDR3 region has 14 residues. Germline loops: CDR1 MNHEY, CDR2 SVGEGT.

V gene TRBV27 combines with J gene TRBJ1-1, with TRBD1 matching 9 bases. Per germline, CDR1 MNHEY and CDR2 SMNVEV (reference sequence). The CDR3 has 16 amino acids. The J segment lost 3 bases and the V segment lost 0 bases, leaving 5 bases of the junction unmatched. The CDR3, as DNA: TGTGCCAGCAGTTTATCGGGGACAGGGTGGGACACTGAAGCTTTCTTT. It is translated as CASSLSGTGWDTEAFF.

V is TRBV7-6 and J is TRBJ2-7, with TRBD1 identical over 9 bases. Germline CDR1 reads SGHVS; CDR2 reads FNYEAQ. CDR3 length: 15 amino acids. V shed 5 bases and J 3 bases; nucleotides not matched to a gene: 8. The CDR3 loop reads CASSPRGQGLYEQYF. The CDR3 nucleotides are TGTGCCAGCAGCCCCAGGGGACAGGGCCTCTACGAGCAGTACTTC.

This clonotype was counted a single time. The genes are TRBV7-9 and TRBJ2-1, with 9 positions matching TRBD2. The CDR3 contains 16 residues. Germline V gives CDR1 SEHNR, CDR2 FQNEAQ (reference sequence). V trimming: 5 bases; J trimming: 5 bases; junction bases outside the gene matches: 10. CDR3 amino acids: CASSAPAGGGHNEQFF. As DNA, the CDR3 is TGTGCCAGCAGCGCCCCAGCGGGAGGAGGCCACAATGAGCAGTTCTTC.

V and J are TRBV20-1 and TRBJ1-5, with D tentatively TRBD1 (6 bases). CDR3 length equals 16 residues. The germline CDR1 and CDR2 sequences are DFQATT and SNEGSKA (reference sequence). V lost 5 bases and J 2 bases, leaving 19 bases between the germline ends. CDR3 sequence (DNA): TGCAGTGCTCCCATACAGGGCGATCGGGGCAATCAGCCCCAGCATTTT. This gives the protein CSAPIQGDRGNQPQHF.

V gene TRBV28 combines with J gene TRBJ2-1, with D possibly being TRBD2 (6 bases). The CDR3 contains 16 residues. Germline loops: CDR1 MDHEN, CDR2 SYDVKM. V was trimmed by 2 bases and J by 3 bases, leaving 14 bases between them. The chain's CDR3 is CASSLGRETFYNEQFF. As DNA, the CDR3 is TGTGCCAGCAGTTTAGGTCGGGAGACTTTCTACAATGAGCAGTTCTTC.